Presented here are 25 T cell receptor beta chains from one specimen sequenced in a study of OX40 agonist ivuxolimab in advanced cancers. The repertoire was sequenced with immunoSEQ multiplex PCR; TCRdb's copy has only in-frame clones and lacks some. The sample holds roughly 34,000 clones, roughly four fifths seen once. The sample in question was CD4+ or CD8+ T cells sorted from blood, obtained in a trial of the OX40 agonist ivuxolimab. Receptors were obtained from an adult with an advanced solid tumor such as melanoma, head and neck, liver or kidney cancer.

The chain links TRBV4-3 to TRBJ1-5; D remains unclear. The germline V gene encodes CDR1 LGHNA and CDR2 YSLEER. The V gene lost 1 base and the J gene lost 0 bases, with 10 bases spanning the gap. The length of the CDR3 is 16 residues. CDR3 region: CASSQVFHGSNQPQHF. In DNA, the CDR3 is TGCGCCAGCAGCCAAGTATTCCACGGTAGCAATCAGCCCCAGCATTTT.

The CDR3 protein is CASSLGGAGPYNEQFF. The CDR3 DNA sequence: TGTGCCAGCAGCTTAGGGGGGGCAGGGCCCTACAATGAGCAGTTCTTC. The genes are TRBV11-2 and TRBJ2-1, with D perhaps given as TRBD1 or TRBD2 (6 bases each). V lost 1 base to trimming and J lost 2 bases, with 12 bases between them. The germline gives CDR1 SGHAT, CDR2 FQNNGV. The CDR3 is 16 amino acids.

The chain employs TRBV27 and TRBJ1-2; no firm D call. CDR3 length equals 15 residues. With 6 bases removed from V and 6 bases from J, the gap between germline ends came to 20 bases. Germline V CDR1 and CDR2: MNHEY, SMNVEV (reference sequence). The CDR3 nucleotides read TGTGCCAGCAGCAATTTTGCGGGGAGGCTGGATGGCTACACCTTC. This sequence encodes CASSNFAGRLDGYTF.

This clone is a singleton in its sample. The CDR3 DNA follows: TGTGCCAGCAGCTTAGACGGGGTTCCAGATACGCAGTATTTT. Protein: CASSLDGVPDTQYF. This rearrangement joins TRBV7-2 to TRBJ2-3; the D gene is possibly TRBD2 (5 bases). Between the trimmed V and J ends, which lost 1 base and 4 bases, there was a span of 9 bases. CDR1 and CDR2 (germline): SGHTA, FQGNSA. The CDR3 loop spans 14 amino acids.

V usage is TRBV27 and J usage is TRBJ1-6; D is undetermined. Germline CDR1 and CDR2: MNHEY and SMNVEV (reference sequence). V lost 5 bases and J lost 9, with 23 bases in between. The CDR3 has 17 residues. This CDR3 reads CASSRSWSENSPSPLHF. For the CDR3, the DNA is TGTGCCAGCAGTCGAAGCTGGTCAGAAAATTCCCCTTCACCCCTCCACTTT.

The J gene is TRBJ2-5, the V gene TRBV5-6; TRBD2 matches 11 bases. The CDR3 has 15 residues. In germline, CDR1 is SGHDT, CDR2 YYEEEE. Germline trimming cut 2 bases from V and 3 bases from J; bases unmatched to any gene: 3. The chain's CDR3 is CASSLISGREETQYF. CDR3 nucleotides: TGTGCCAGCAGCTTAATTAGCGGGAGGGAAGAGACCCAGTACTTC.

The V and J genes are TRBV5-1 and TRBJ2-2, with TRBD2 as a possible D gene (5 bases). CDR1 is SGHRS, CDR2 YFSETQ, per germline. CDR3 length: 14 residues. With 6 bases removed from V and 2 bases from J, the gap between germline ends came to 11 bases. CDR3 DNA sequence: TGCGCCAGCACACTAGAGAGTAACACCGGGGAGCTGTTTTTT. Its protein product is CASTLESNTGELFF. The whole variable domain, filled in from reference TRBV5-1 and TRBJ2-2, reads KAGVTQTPRYLIKTRGQQVTLSCSPISGHRSVSWYQQTPGQGLQFLFEYFSETQRNKGNFPGRFSGRQFSNSRSEMNVSTLELGDSALYLCASTLESNTGELFFGEGSRLTVL.

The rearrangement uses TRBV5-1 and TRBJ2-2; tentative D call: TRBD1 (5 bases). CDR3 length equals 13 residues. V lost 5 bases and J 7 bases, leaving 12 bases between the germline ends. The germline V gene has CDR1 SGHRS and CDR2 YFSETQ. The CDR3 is CASRGRADGELFF. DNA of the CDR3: TGCGCCAGCAGGGGCAGGGCGGACGGGGAGCTGTTTTTT.

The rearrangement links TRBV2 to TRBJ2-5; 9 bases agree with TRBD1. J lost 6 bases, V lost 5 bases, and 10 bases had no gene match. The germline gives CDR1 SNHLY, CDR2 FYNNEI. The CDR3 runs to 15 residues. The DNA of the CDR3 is TGTGCCAGCAGTATCCCACAGGGGGCTGCGAAGACCCAGTACTTC. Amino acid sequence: CASSIPQGAAKTQYF.

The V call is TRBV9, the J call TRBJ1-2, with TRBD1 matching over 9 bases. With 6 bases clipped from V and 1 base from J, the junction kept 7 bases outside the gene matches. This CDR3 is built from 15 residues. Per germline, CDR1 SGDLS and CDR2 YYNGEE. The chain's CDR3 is CASNPGTGNNYGYTF. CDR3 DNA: TGTGCCAGCAACCCCGGGACAGGGAATAACTATGGCTACACCTTC.

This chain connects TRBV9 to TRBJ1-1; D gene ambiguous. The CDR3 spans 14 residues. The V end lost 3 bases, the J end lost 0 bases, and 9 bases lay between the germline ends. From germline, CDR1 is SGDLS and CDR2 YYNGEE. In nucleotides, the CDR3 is TGTGCCAGCAGCGCGACGAGGATGAACACTGAAGCTTTCTTT. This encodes CASSATRMNTEAFF.

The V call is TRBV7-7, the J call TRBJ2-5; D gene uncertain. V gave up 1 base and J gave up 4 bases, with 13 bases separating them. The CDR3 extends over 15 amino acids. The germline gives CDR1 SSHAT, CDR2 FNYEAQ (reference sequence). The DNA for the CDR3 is TGTGCCAGCAGCTTAGGAACGGCGCCACCAGAGACCCAGTACTTC. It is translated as CASSLGTAPPETQYF.

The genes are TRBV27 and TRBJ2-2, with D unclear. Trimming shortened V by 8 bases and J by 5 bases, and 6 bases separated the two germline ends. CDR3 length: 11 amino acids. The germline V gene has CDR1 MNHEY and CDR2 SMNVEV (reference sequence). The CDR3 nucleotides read TGTGCCAGCGCCCGGACCGGGGAGCTGTTTTTT. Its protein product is CASARTGELFF.

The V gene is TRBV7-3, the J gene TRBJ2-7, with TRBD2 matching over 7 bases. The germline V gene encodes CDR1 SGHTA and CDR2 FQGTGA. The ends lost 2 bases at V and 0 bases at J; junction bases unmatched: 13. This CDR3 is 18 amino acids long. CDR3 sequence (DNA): TGTGCCAGCAGCTTATCTCGGGGAGGGGCGGGAAGCTCCTACGAGCAGTACTTC. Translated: CASSLSRGGAGSSYEQYF.

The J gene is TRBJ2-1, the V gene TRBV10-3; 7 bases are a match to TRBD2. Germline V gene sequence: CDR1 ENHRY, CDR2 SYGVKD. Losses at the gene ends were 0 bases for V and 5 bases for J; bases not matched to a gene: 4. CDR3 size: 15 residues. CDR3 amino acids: CAISESIRGDNEQFF. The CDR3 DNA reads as TGTGCCATCAGTGAGTCGATACGGGGGGACAATGAGCAGTTCTTC.

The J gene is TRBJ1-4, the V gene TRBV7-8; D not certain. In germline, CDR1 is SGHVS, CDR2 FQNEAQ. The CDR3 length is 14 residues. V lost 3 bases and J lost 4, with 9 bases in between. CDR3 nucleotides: TGTGCCAGCAGCTTGCGGGGAAGTAATGAAAAACTGTTTTTT. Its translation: CASSLRGSNEKLFF.

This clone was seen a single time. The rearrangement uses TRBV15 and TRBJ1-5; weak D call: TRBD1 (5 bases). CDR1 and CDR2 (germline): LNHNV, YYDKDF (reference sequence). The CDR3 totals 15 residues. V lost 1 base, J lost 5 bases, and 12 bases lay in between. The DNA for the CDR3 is TGTGCCACCAGCAGAGGGGGGACTACTGATCAGCCCCAGCATTTT. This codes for CATSRGGTTDQPQHF.

DNA for the CDR3: TGTGCCAGCAGTTTGGGGCCAGGGGGTGGGGAAAAACTGTTTTTT. Protein product: CASSLGPGGGEKLFF. V is TRBV6-5 and J is TRBJ1-4, with 7 bases that match TRBD1. V dropped 4 bases and J dropped 8; count of bases not matched to a gene: 10. Germline V gives CDR1 MNHEY, CDR2 SVGAGI. The CDR3 is 15 residues long.

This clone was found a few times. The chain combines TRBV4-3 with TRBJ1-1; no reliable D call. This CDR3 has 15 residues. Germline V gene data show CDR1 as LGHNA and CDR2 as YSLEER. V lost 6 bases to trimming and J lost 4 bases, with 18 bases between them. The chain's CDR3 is CASSYDPSTSTEAFF. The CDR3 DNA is TGCGCCAGCAGTTACGACCCCTCAACTAGCACTGAAGCTTTCTTT.

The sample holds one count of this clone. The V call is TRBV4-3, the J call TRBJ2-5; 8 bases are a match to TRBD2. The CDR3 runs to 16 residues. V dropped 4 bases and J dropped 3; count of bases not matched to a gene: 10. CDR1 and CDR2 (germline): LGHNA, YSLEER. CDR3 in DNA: TGCGCCAGCAGCCTCGGAGAGCGGGGGCCAGAAGAGACCCAGTACTTC. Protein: CASSLGERGPEETQYF.

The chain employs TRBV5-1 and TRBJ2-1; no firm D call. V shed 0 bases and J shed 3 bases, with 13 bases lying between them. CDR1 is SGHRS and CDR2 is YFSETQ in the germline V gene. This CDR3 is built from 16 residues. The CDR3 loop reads CASSLGDTQRYNEQFF. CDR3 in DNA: TGCGCCAGCAGCTTGGGCGACACCCAACGCTACAATGAGCAGTTCTTC.

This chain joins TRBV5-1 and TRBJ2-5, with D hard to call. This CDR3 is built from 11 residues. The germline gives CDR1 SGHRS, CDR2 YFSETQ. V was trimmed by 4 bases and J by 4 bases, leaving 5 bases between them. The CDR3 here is CASSPGETQYF. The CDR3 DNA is TGCGCCAGCAGCCCCGGAGAGACCCAGTACTTC.

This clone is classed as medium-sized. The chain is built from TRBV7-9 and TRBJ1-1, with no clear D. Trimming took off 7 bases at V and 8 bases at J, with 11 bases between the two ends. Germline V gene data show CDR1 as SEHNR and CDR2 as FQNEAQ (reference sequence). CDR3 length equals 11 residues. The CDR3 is CASTGLEEAFF. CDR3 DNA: TGTGCCAGCACCGGCCTCGAGGAAGCTTTCTTT.

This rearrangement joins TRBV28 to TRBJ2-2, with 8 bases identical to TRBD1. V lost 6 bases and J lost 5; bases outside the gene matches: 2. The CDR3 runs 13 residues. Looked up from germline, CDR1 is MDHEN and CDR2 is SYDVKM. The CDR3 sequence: CASSRTGTGELFF. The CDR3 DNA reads TGTGCCAGCAGCCGGACAGGGACCGGGGAGCTGTTTTTT.

The chain's CDR3 is CASRLTGARGYTF. The CDR3 coding sequence is TGTGCCAGCAGGTTGACAGGGGCGCGGGGCTACACCTTC. The chain carries TRBV5-5 and TRBJ1-2, with 8 positions matching TRBD1. Unmatched junction bases numbered 8, after V lost 5 bases and J lost 8 bases. Germline V CDR1 and CDR2: SGHKS, YYEKEE (reference sequence). This CDR3 is built from 13 residues.